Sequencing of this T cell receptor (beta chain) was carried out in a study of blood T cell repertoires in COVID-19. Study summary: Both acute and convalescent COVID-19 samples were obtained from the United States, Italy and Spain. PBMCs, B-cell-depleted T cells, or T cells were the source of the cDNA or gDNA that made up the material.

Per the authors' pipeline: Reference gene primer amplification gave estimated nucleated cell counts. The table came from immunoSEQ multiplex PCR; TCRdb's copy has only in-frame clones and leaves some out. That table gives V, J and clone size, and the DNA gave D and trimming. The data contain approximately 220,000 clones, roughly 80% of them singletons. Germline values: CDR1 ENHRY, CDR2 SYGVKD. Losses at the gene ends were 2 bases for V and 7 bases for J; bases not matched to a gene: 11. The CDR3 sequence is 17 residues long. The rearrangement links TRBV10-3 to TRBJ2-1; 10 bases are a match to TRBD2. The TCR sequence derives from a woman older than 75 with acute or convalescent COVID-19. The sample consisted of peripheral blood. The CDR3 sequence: CAISEAYQAGGRNEQFF. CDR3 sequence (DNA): TGTGCCATCAGTGAGGCTTACCAAGCGGGAGGGAGGAATGAGCAGTTCTTC.